This TCR beta chain was profiled in a study of shared clonotypes between healthy human individuals. It was across several immunoSEQ plates that each subset's genomic DNA was evenly split. This table comes from immunoSEQ multiplex PCR, and its TCRdb copy is limited to in-frame clones, with some not included. The profile shows 2.3 million or so clones, more than 80% of them singletons. Per germline, CDR1 LNHDA and CDR2 SQIVND (reference sequence). Trimming removed 6 bases from V and 3 bases from J; junction bases left unmatched: 13. The CDR3 length is 17 residues. This clonotype was obtained from a man aged 18 to 30 in good health. Some clones in this sample may be carry-over from other donors' samples. The sequencing sample was made of naive CD4+ T cells from PBMCs. Subset here: CD45RA+ positively selected. The rearrangement joins TRBV19 to TRBJ2-1, with 8 bases lining up with TRBD1. CDR3 nucleotides: TGTGCCAGTAGCCCAATTCGGACAGGGAACGTCTACAATGAGCAGTTCTTC. Protein sequence: CASSPIRTGNVYNEQFF.